This T cell receptor beta chain originates from a study of T cell responses to AZD1222 COVID-19 vaccine. A word on this clone: What it recognizes is unknown.

Study findings and constraints: Donors were chiefly white British, with a greater number of females, and clonal diversity was perhaps underestimated. Nearly half of unique spike-specific TCRs reportedly avoided B.1.351 and B.1.1.7 mutated regions.

Clones were sequenced by immunoSEQ multiplex PCR, and TCRdb holds only the in-frame ones, with some missing. The sample lists 150,000 to 250,000 clones; approximately 89% were seen once. The sample in question was peripheral blood, obtained 28 days after the second AZD1222 dose. The receptor's source is an adult who received the AZD1222 COVID-19 vaccine.

The CDR3 loop is CASGSRGGAGVVYGYTF. Written as DNA, the CDR3 is TGTGCCAGCGGATCTCGGGGCGGGGCAGGTGTAGTCTATGGCTACACCTTC. The rearrangement links TRBV28 to TRBJ1-2, with a tentative D call TRBD1 (5 bases). CDR3 length: 17 amino acids. The V and J ends lost 8 bases and 4 bases respectively, with 26 bases between them. CDR1 MDHEN and CDR2 SYDVKM come from the germline V gene.